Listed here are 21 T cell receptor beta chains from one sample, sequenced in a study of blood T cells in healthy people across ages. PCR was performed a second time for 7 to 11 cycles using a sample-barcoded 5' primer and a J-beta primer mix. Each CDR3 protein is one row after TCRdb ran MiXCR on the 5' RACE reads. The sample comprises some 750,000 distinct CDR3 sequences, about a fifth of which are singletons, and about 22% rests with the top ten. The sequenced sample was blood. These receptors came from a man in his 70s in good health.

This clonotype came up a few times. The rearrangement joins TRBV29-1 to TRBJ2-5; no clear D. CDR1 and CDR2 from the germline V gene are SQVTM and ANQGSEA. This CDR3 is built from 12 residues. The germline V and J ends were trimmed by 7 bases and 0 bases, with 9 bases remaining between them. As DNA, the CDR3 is TGCAGCGCTGACCCCCACCAAGAGACCCAGTACTTC. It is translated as CSADPHQETQYF.

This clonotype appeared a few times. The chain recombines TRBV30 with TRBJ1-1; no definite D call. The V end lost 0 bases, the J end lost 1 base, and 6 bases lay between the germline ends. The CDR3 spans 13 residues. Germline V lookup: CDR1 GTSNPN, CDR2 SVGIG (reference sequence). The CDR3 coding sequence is TGTGCCTGGAGTGTGGGGTCGAACACTGAAGCTTTCTTT. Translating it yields CAWSVGSNTEAFF.

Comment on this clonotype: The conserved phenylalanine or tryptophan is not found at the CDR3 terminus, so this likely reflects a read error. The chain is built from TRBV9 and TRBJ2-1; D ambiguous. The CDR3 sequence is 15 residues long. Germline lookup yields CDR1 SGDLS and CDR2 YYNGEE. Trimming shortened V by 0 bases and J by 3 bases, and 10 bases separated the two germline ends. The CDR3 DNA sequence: TGTGCCAGCAGCGTAGATTCCTACAACTACAATGAGCAGTTCTCC. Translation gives CASSVDSYNYNEQFS.

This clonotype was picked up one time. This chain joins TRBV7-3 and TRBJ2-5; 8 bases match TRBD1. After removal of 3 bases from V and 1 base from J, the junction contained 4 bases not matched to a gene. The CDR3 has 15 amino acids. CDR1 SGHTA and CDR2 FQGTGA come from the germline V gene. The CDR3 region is CASSFNTGGQETQYF. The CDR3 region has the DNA TGTGCCAGCAGCTTCAACACAGGGGGCCAAGAGACCCAGTACTTC. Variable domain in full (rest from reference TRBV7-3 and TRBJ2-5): GAGVSQTPSNKVTEKGKYVELRCDPISGHTALYWYRQSLGQGPEFLIYFQGTGAADDSGLPNDRFFAVRPEGSVSTLKIQRTERGDSAVYLCASSFNTGGQETQYFGPGTRLLVL.

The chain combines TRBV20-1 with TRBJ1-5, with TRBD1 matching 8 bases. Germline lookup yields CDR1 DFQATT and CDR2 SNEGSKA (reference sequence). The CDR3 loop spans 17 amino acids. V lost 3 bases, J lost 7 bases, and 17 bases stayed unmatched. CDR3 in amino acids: CSASPGQGGGTRQPQHF. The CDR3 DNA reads TGCAGTGCTAGCCCAGGACAGGGAGGGGGCACACGGCAGCCCCAGCATTTT.

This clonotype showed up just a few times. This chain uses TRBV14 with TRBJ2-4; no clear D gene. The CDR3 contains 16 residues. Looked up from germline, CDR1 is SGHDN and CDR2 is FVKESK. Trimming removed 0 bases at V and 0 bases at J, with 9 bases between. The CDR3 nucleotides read TGTGCCAGCAGCCAAGATCGTCCCTTAGCCAAAAACATTCAGTACTTC. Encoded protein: CASSQDRPLAKNIQYF.

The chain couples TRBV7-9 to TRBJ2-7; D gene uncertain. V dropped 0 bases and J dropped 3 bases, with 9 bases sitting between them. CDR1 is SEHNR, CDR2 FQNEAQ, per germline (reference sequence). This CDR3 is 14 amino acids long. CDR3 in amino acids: CASSLAGSHYEQYF. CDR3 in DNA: TGTGCCAGCAGCTTAGCCGGCAGCCACTACGAGCAGTACTTC.

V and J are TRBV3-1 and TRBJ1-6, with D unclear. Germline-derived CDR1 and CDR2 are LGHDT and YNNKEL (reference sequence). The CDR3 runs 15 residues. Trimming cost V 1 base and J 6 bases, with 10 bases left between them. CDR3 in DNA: TGTGCCAGCAGCCAAGCTGGGGAGGGTAATTCACCCCTCCACTTT. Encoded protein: CASSQAGEGNSPLHF.

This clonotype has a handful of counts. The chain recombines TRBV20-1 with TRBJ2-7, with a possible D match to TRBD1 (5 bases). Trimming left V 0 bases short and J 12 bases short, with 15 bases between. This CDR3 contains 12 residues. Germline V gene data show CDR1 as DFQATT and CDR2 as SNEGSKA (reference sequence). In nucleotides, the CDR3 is TGCAGTGCTAGAGATTCAGGGTGGGATCGGTACTTC. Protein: CSARDSGWDRYF.

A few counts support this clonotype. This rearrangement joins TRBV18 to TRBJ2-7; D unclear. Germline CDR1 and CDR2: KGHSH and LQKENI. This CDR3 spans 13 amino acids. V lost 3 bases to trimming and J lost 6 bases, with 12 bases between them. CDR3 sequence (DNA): TGTGCCAGCTCACCGAGAGTGGATTCCGAGCAGTACTTC. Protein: CASSPRVDSEQYF.

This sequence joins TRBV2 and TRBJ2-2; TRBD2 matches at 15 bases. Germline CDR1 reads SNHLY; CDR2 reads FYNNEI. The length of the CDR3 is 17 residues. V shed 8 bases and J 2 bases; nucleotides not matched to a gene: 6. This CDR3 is CASSRTSGGANTGELFF. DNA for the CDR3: TGTGCCAGCTCCCGGACTAGCGGGGGGGCCAACACCGGGGAGCTGTTTTTT. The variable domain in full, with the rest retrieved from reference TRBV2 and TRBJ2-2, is EPEVTQTPSHQVTQMGQEVILRCVPISNHLYFYWYRQILGQKVEFLVSFYNNEISEKSEIFDDQFSVERPDGSNFTLKIRSTKLEDSAMYFCASSRTSGGANTGELFFGEGSRLTVL.

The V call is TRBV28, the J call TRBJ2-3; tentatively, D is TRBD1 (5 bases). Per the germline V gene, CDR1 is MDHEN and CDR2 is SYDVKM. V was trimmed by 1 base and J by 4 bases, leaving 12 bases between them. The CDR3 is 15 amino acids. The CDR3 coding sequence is TGTGCCAGCAGTTTATCTTGGGGCGGCGCAGATACGCAGTATTTT. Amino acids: CASSLSWGGADTQYF.

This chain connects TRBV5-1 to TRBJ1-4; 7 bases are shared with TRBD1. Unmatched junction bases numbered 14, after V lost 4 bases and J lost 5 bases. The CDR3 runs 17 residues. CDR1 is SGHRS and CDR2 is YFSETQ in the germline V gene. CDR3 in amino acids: CASSPSAGAGGNEKLFF. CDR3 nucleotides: TGCGCCAGCAGCCCTTCCGCGGGAGCAGGGGGAAATGAAAAACTGTTTTTT.

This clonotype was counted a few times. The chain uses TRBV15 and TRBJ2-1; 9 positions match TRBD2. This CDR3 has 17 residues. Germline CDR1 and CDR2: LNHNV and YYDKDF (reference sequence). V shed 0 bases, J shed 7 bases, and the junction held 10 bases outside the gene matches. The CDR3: CATSRDKSGLAGNEQFF. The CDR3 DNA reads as TGTGCCACCAGCAGAGATAAATCGGGACTAGCCGGGAATGAGCAGTTCTTC.

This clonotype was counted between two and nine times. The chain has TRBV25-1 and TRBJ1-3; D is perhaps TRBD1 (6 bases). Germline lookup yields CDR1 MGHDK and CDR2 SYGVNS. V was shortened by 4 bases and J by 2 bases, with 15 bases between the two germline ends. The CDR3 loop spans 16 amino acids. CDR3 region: CASSVTRGGAGNTIYF. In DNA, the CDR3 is TGTGCCAGCAGTGTCACCCGGGGGGGCGCTGGAAACACCATATATTTT.

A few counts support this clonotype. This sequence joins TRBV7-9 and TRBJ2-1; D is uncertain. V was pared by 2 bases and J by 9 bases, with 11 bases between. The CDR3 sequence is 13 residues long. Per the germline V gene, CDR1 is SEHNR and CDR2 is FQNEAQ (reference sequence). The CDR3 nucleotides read TGTGCCAGCAGCTTACTGCTAGAGTCTGAGCAGTTCTTC. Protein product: CASSLLLESEQFF.

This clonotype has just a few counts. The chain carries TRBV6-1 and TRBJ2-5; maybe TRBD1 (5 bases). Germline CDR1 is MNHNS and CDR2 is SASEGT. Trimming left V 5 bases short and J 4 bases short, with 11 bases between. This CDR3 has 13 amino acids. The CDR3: CASSIVQGETQYF. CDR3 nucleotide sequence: TGTGCCAGCAGTATCGTGCAGGGAGAGACCCAGTACTTC.

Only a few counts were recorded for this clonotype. CDR3 in amino acids: CSAPLNYNEQFF. The CDR3 nucleotides read TGCAGTGCCCCTCTAAACTACAATGAGCAGTTCTTC. This chain links TRBV20-1 with TRBJ2-1; D remains unclear. The CDR3 loop spans 12 amino acids. Germline CDR1 DFQATT, CDR2 SNEGSKA (reference sequence). Trimming stripped 6 bases from V and 3 bases from J, with 9 bases between.

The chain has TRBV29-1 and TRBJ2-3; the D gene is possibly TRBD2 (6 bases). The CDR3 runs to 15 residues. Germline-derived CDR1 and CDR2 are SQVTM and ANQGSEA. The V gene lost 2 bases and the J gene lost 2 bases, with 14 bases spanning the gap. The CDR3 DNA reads TGCAGCGTTGAATTTGGTAGCGGATACACAGATACGCAGTATTTT. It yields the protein CSVEFGSGYTDTQYF.

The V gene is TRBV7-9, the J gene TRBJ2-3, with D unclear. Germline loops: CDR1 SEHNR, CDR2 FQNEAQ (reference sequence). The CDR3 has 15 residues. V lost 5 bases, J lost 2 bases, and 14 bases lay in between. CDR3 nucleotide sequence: TGTGCCAGCAGCGAGAATCGGCCGAACACAGATACGCAGTATTTT. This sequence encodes CASSENRPNTDTQYF.

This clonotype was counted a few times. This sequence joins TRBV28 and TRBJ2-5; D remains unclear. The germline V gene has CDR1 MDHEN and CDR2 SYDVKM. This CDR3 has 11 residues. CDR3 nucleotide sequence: TGTGCGGGCTCGACGATTGGGACCCAGTACTTC. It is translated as CAGSTIGTQYF.